This T cell receptor beta chain was found in a study of regulatory T cells in long-lasting Graves disease. The CDR3 loop spans 12 amino acids. Germline CDR1 DFQATT, CDR2 SNEGSKA (reference sequence). The germline V and J ends were trimmed by 0 bases and 5 bases, with 7 bases remaining between them. Combining iRepertoire HTBI primers with Arm-PCR of CDR3 regions, the authors built TCR beta libraries. TCRdb itself ran the multiplex PCR reads through MiXCR, one entry per CDR3 protein. The sample records 440,000 or so distinct CDR3 sequences, over 15% being singletons. This clonotype was found many times. Indicated time point: newly diagnosed GD, antithyroid drugs for less than 3 months. TCR sequences were obtained from RNA taken from PBMCs. The same data also contributed to another study, on T cells in Graves' hyperthyroidism and ophthalmopathy.

The sequence was collected from a woman in her twenties or thirties with Graves disease. Sequenced material: peripheral blood mononuclear cells (PBMCs), taken at new diagnosis, from a patient treated with antithyroid drugs. The chain links TRBV20-1 to TRBJ2-5; unclear D gene. The CDR3 is CSARDQAETQYF. CDR3 DNA: TGCAGTGCTAGAGATCAGGCGGAGACCCAGTACTTC.